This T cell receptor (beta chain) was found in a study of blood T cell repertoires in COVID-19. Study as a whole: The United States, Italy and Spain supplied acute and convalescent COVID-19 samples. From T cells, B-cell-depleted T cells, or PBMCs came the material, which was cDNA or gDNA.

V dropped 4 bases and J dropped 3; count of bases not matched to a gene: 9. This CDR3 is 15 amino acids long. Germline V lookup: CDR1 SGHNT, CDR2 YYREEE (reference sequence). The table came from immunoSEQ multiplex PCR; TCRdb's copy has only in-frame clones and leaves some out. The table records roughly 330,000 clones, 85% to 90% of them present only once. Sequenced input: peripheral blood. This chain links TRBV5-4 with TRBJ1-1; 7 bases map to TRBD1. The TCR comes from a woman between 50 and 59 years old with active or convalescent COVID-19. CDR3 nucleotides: TGTGCCAGCAGCCCAACGCGACAGGGTGACACTGAAGCTTTCTTT. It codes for CASSPTRQGDTEAFF.